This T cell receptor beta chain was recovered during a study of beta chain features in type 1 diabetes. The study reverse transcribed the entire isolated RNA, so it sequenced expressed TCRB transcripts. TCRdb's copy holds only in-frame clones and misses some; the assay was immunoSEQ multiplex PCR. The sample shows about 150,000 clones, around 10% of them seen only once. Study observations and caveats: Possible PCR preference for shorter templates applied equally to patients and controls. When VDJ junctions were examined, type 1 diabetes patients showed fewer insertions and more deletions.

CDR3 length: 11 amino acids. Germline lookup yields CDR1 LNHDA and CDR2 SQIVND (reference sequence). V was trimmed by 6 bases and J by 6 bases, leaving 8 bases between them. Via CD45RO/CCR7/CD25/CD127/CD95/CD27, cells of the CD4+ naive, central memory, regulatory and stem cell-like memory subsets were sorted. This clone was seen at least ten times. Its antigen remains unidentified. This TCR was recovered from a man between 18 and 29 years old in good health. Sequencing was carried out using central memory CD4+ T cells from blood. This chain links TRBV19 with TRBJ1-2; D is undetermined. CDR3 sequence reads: CASRRGNGYTF. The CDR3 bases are TGTGCCAGTAGAAGAGGGAATGGCTACACCTTC.